Listed below are T cell receptor beta chains from one sample, sequenced in a study of T-cell reconstitution after alpha-beta-depleted transplantation in children. TCRdb used MiXCR to reprocess the PCR reads, holding one entry per CDR3 protein. The sample holds 250,000 to 300,000 distinct CDR3 sequences, just over 7.5% seen once. Sequenced here: peripheral blood, sampled 360 days after TCRalphabeta/CD19-depleted stem cell transplant. The receptors were gathered from a female patient aged 2-10 years who had a stem cell transplant for Fanconi anemia, so the T cells may come from the graft donor. Both conserved end residues are part of each CDR3. A D gene is named only where the DNA matches it firmly. Size tells how often a clone was seen (once, few, many) or the class of an expanded clone, and some rows leave it out.

V gene: TRBV7-9
CDR3 length: 14
J gene: TRBJ2-1
clone size: many
D gene: TRBD2
CDR3 protein: CASSLTSGPNEQFF
CDR3 DNA: TGTGCCAGCAGCTTGACTAGCGGTCCCAATGAGCAGTTCTTC

V gene: TRBV14
CDR3 length: 17
J gene: TRBJ2-3
clone size: many
D gene: -
CDR3 protein: CASSQDHMRGGIDTQYF
CDR3 DNA: TGTGCCAGCAGCCAAGATCATATGCGGGGCGGCATAGATACGCAGTATTTT

V gene: TRBV29-1
CDR3 length: 16
J gene: TRBJ2-3
clone size: many
D gene: TRBD2
CDR3 protein: CSVVAGVFTSTDTQYF
CDR3 DNA: TGCAGCGTTGTAGCGGGGGTTTTTACTAGCACAGATACGCAGTATTTT

V gene: TRBV20-1
CDR3 length: 17
J gene: TRBJ1-2
clone size: -
D gene: -
CDR3 protein: CCASLTPGVDNNYGYTF
CDR3 DNA: TGCTGTGCTAGCCTGACACCAGGGGTCGACAATAACTATGGCTACACCTTC

V gene: TRBV24-1
CDR3 length: 14
J gene: TRBJ1-2
clone size: -
D gene: -
CDR3 protein: CATSDPGAGYGYTF
CDR3 DNA: TGTGCCACCAGTGATCCGGGGGCTGGCTATGGCTACACCTTC

V gene: TRBV5-1
CDR3 length: 12
J gene: TRBJ1-1
clone size: -
D gene: -
CDR3 protein: CASSLDHTEAFF
CDR3 DNA: TGCGCCAGCAGCTTGGACCACACTGAAGCTTTCTTT

V gene: TRBV28
CDR3 length: 12
J gene: TRBJ1-3
clone size: few
D gene: -
CDR3 protein: CASSLTLNTIYF
CDR3 DNA: TGTGCCAGCAGTCTAACATTAAACACCATATATTTT

V gene: TRBV2
CDR3 length: 13
J gene: TRBJ2-3
clone size: many
D gene: -
CDR3 protein: CARGSSGTDTQYF
CDR3 DNA: TGTGCCAGAGGGAGTTCAGGCACAGATACGCAGTATTTT

V gene: TRBV10-3
CDR3 length: 13
J gene: TRBJ2-2
clone size: many
D gene: TRBD1
CDR3 protein: CAITETGAGELFF
CDR3 DNA: TGTGCCATCACAGAAACAGGGGCCGGGGAGCTGTTTTTT

V gene: TRBV2
CDR3 length: 17
J gene: TRBJ2-1
clone size: -
D gene: TRBD1
CDR3 protein: CASSEAGGTGGSNEQFF
CDR3 DNA: TGTGCCAGCAGTGAAGCGGGAGGGACAGGGGGCTCGAATGAGCAGTTCTTC

V gene: TRBV12-3/TRBV12-4
CDR3 length: 12
J gene: TRBJ2-7
clone size: many
D gene: -
CDR3 protein: CASSFGNYEQYF
CDR3 DNA: TGTGCCAGCAGTTTCGGGAACTACGAGCAGTACTTC

V gene: TRBV12-3/TRBV12-4
CDR3 length: 15
J gene: TRBJ1-4
clone size: many
D gene: -
CDR3 protein: CASSFPGSENEKLFF
CDR3 DNA: TGTGCCAGCAGTTTTCCAGGGTCCGAGAATGAAAAACTGTTTTTT

V gene: TRBV20-1
CDR3 length: 12
J gene: TRBJ2-5
clone size: many
D gene: -
CDR3 protein: CSASPGMETQYF
CDR3 DNA: TGCAGTGCTAGCCCGGGAATGGAGACCCAGTACTTC

V gene: TRBV20-1
CDR3 length: 16
J gene: TRBJ2-3
clone size: few
D gene: TRBD2
CDR3 protein: CSARDKRGTWTDTQYF
CDR3 DNA: TGCAGTGCTAGAGATAAGCGGGGGACCTGGACAGATACGCAGTATTTT

V gene: TRBV5-1
CDR3 length: 15
J gene: TRBJ1-5
clone size: many
D gene: -
CDR3 protein: CASSLDGYSNQPQHF
CDR3 DNA: TGCGCCAGCAGCCTGGACGGTTATAGCAATCAGCCCCAGCATTTT

V gene: TRBV10-2
CDR3 length: 11
J gene: TRBJ1-1
clone size: -
D gene: -
CDR3 protein: CASLYETEAFF
CDR3 DNA: TGCGCCAGCCTTTACGAAACTGAAGCTTTCTTT

V gene: TRBV6-2/TRBV6-3
CDR3 length: 12
J gene: TRBJ1-2
clone size: many
D gene: -
CDR3 protein: CASSSTVYGYTF
CDR3 DNA: TGTGCCAGCAGTTCTACCGTCTATGGCTACACCTTC

V gene: TRBV7-2
CDR3 length: 15
J gene: TRBJ1-5
clone size: few
D gene: -
CDR3 protein: CASSLVRAGNQPQHF
CDR3 DNA: TGTGCCAGCAGCTTAGTTCGGGCGGGAAATCAGCCCCAGCATTTT

V gene: TRBV29-1
CDR3 length: 17
J gene: TRBJ2-7
clone size: many
D gene: -
CDR3 protein: CSVAGPRGDGGRYEQYF
CDR3 DNA: TGCAGCGTTGCGGGGCCTCGGGGGGACGGGGGCAGGTACGAGCAGTACTTC

V gene: TRBV25-1
CDR3 length: 14
J gene: TRBJ2-3
clone size: many
D gene: -
CDR3 protein: CASRDRTFTDTQYF
CDR3 DNA: TGTGCCAGCAGGGACAGAACCTTCACAGATACGCAGTATTTT

V gene: TRBV20-1
CDR3 length: 13
J gene: TRBJ2-2
clone size: -
D gene: TRBD1
CDR3 protein: CSAQGFNTGELFF
CDR3 DNA: TGCAGTGCACAGGGGTTCAACACCGGGGAGCTGTTTTTT

V gene: TRBV20-1
CDR3 length: 12
J gene: TRBJ1-2
clone size: -
D gene: -
CDR3 protein: CSASPGSVGYTF
CDR3 DNA: TGCAGTGCTAGCCCGGGTTCTGTTGGCTACACCTTC

V gene: TRBV12-3/TRBV12-4
CDR3 length: 16
J gene: TRBJ2-4
clone size: many
D gene: TRBD1
CDR3 protein: CASSPGTGGPKNIQYF
CDR3 DNA: TGTGCCAGCAGTCCCGGGACAGGGGGCCCCAAAAACATTCAGTACTTC

V gene: TRBV20-1
CDR3 length: 14
J gene: TRBJ2-7
clone size: many
D gene: TRBD1
CDR3 protein: CSADTGTGTYEQYF
CDR3 DNA: TGCAGTGCAGATACCGGGACAGGGACCTACGAGCAGTACTTC

V gene: TRBV29-1
CDR3 length: 13
J gene: TRBJ1-5
clone size: many
D gene: TRBD1
CDR3 protein: CSATDRVGQPQHF
CDR3 DNA: TGCAGCGCCACAGACAGGGTAGGTCAGCCCCAGCATTTT

V gene: TRBV12-3/TRBV12-4
CDR3 length: 14
J gene: TRBJ1-5
clone size: many
D gene: -
CDR3 protein: CASSLQKGRQPQHF
CDR3 DNA: TGTGCCAGCAGTTTACAGAAGGGGAGGCAGCCCCAGCATTTT

V gene: TRBV7-8
CDR3 length: 15
J gene: TRBJ1-3
clone size: many
D gene: -
CDR3 protein: CASSSRTSSGNTIYF
CDR3 DNA: TGTGCCAGCAGCTCAAGGACGAGCTCTGGAAACACCATATATTTT

V gene: TRBV25-1
CDR3 length: 13
J gene: TRBJ1-6
clone size: many
D gene: -
CDR3 protein: CASSGGANSPLHF
CDR3 DNA: TGTGCCAGCAGTGGTGGGGCTAATTCACCCCTCCACTTT

V gene: TRBV7-9
CDR3 length: 16
J gene: TRBJ2-4
clone size: few
D gene: -
CDR3 protein: CASSPRGAHAKNIQYF
CDR3 DNA: TGTGCCAGCAGCCCTAGGGGGGCGCACGCCAAAAACATTCAGTACTTC

V gene: TRBV7-9
CDR3 length: 14
J gene: TRBJ1-4
clone size: -
D gene: -
CDR3 protein: CASSLWAKDEKLFF
CDR3 DNA: TGTGCCAGCAGCTTATGGGCCAAGGATGAAAAACTGTTTTTT

V gene: TRBV20-1
CDR3 length: 12
J gene: TRBJ2-7
clone size: few
D gene: TRBD1
CDR3 protein: CSARGQYYEQYF
CDR3 DNA: TGCAGTGCCAGGGGACAGTACTACGAGCAGTACTTC

V gene: TRBV28
CDR3 length: 14
J gene: TRBJ2-3
clone size: many
D gene: -
CDR3 protein: CASRPQGSTDTQYF
CDR3 DNA: TGTGCCAGCAGGCCACAGGGTAGCACAGATACGCAGTATTTT

V gene: TRBV2
CDR3 length: 13
J gene: TRBJ2-5
clone size: -
D gene: -
CDR3 protein: CASKRGTLETQYF
CDR3 DNA: TGTGCCAGCAAGAGGGGCACCCTGGAGACCCAGTACTTC

V gene: TRBV20-1
CDR3 length: 11
J gene: TRBJ2-5
clone size: many
D gene: TRBD2
CDR3 protein: CLAGGMETQYF
CDR3 DNA: TGTCTGGCGGGGGGGATGGAGACCCAGTACTTC

V gene: TRBV6-1
CDR3 length: 15
J gene: TRBJ1-5
clone size: once
D gene: TRBD1
CDR3 protein: CASRARDRGNQPQHF
CDR3 DNA: TGTGCCAGCAGGGCCCGGGACAGGGGAAATCAGCCCCAGCATTTT

V gene: TRBV9
CDR3 length: 19
J gene: TRBJ2-1
clone size: -
D gene: TRBD2
CDR3 protein: CASSPGLAGGIQSYNEQFF
CDR3 DNA: TGTGCCAGCAGCCCGGGACTAGCGGGAGGAATTCAATCCTACAATGAGCAGTTCTTC

V gene: TRBV3-1
CDR3 length: 17
J gene: TRBJ1-3
clone size: -
D gene: TRBD1
CDR3 protein: CASCRTGGAGSGNTIYF
CDR3 DNA: TGTGCCTCCTGCCGGACAGGGGGAGCCGGCTCGGGAAACACCATATATTTT

V gene: TRBV15
CDR3 length: 15
J gene: TRBJ1-4
clone size: -
D gene: TRBD1
CDR3 protein: CATSRRQGVDEKLFF
CDR3 DNA: TGTGCCACCAGCAGACGACAGGGGGTCGATGAAAAACTGTTTTTT

V gene: TRBV6-2/TRBV6-3
CDR3 length: 15
J gene: TRBJ1-5
clone size: many
D gene: -
CDR3 protein: CASRPGRAPNQPQHF
CDR3 DNA: TGTGCCAGCAGACCCGGTCGGGCGCCCAATCAGCCCCAGCATTTT

V gene: TRBV28
CDR3 length: 18
J gene: TRBJ2-6
clone size: few
D gene: TRBD1
CDR3 protein: CASSLLRQGVSGANVLTF
CDR3 DNA: TGTGCCAGCAGCCTCCTTAGACAGGGGGTCTCTGGGGCCAACGTCCTGACTTTC

V gene: TRBV5-1
CDR3 length: 18
J gene: TRBJ2-3
clone size: many
D gene: TRBD2
CDR3 protein: CASSLRTSGGARTDTQYF
CDR3 DNA: TGCGCCAGCAGCCTCAGGACTAGCGGGGGGGCCAGGACAGATACGCAGTATTTT

V gene: TRBV2
CDR3 length: 15
J gene: TRBJ2-5
clone size: many
D gene: -
CDR3 protein: CASSEHGFREETQYF
CDR3 DNA: TGTGCCAGCAGTGAACACGGCTTTCGGGAAGAGACCCAGTACTTC